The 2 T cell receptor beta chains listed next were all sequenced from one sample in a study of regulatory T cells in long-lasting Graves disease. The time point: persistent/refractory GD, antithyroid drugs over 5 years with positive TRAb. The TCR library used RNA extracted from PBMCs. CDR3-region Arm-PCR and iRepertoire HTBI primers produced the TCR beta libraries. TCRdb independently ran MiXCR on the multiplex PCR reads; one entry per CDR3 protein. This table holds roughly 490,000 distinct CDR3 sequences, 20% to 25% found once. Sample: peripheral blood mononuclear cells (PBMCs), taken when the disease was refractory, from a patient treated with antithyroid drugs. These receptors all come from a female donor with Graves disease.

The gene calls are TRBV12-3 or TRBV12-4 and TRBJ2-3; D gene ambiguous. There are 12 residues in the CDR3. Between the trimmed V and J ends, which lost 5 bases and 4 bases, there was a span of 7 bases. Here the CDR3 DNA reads TGTGCCAGCAGTCGGACGGCAGATACGCAGTATTTT. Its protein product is CASSRTADTQYF.

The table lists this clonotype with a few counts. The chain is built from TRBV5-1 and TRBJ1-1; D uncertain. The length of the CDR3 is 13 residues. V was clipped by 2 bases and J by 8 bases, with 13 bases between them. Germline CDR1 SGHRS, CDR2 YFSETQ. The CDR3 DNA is TGCGCCAGCAGCTTTACATCGACGCAAGAAGCTTTCTTT. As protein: CASSFTSTQEAFF.